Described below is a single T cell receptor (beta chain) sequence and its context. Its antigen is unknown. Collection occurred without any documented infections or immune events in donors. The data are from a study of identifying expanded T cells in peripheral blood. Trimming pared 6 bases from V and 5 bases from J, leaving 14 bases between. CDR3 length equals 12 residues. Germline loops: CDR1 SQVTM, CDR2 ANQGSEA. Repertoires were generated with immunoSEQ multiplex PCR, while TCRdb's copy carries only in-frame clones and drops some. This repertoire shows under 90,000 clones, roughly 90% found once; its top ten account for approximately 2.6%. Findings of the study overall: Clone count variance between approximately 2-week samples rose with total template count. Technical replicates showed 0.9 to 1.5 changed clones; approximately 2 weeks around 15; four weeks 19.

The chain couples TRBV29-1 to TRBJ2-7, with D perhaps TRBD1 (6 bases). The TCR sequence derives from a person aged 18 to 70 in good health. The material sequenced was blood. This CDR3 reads CSVDTGSDEQYF. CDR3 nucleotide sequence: TGCAGCGTCGACACAGGGTCGGACGAGCAGTACTTC.